Shown below are 19 T cell receptor beta chains from a single sample sequenced in a study of patients and donors after allogeneic stem cell transplantation (dated by TCRdb to the early 2020s). The library was prepared using RT-PCR. Sequencer: NextSeq 550. Through fastp at Q25 and MiXCR, TCRdb rebuilt clones from the public reads, retaining in-frame beta chains. Merged by CDR3 protein, the rows form single entries marked with the most common genes and DNA. A total of tens of thousands of distinct CDR3 sequences appear in this sample, roughly a third of them only once. The ten most abundant clones make up around 76% of the sample. Sequences were obtained from blood, either unsorted or a sorted T cell fraction (not recorded which). The origin of the receptors is a human donor who was either an allogeneic HSCT recipient or a stem cell or donor lymphocyte infusion donor (not recorded which). It is not recorded whose cells these are; they may come from a transplant donor.

The rearrangement uses TRBV20-1 and TRBJ2-3; tentatively, D is TRBD1 or TRBD2 (6 bases each). Trimming removed 4 bases at V and 3 bases at J, with 11 bases between. CDR3 length: 13 residues. The germline CDR1 and CDR2 sequences are DFQATT and SNEGSKA (reference sequence). The CDR3 bases are TGCAGTGCTATTATAGGGGGGACAGATACGCAGTATTTT. Amino acid sequence: CSAIIGGTDTQYF.

The CDR3 region has the DNA TGTGCCAGCAGTCGTAGCGGGAGGGCGATCCAACAAGAGACCCAGTACTTC. It encodes CASSRSGRAIQQETQYF. V and J are TRBV11-3 and TRBJ2-5; 11 bases map to TRBD2. V was pared by 6 bases and J by 2 bases, with 11 bases of the junction left unmatched. From germline, CDR1 is SGHNT and CDR2 YENEEA. This CDR3 has 17 amino acids.

This clonotype came up once. The chain links TRBV6-5 to TRBJ1-5; D is ambiguous. Germline CDR1 MNHEY, CDR2 SVGAGI. The CDR3 is made up of 14 amino acids. V was cut by 2 bases and J by 3 bases, with 8 bases left in between. In DNA, the CDR3 is TGTGCCAGCAGTTACAAGGGTACCAATCAGCCCCAGCATTTT. Encoded protein: CASSYKGTNQPQHF.

This chain joins TRBV20-1 and TRBJ1-1; the match to TRBD1 covers 7 bases. CDR3 size: 13 residues. V shed 4 bases, J shed 7 bases, and the junction held 9 bases outside the gene matches. The germline gives CDR1 DFQATT, CDR2 SNEGSKA (reference sequence). CDR3 DNA: TGCAGTGCTACCACCGACAGGGTGGTTGAAGCTTTCTTT. This codes for CSATTDRVVEAFF.

The chain uses TRBV11-3 and TRBJ1-1; unclear D gene. In germline, CDR1 is SGHNT, CDR2 YENEEA. The CDR3 is 13 amino acids. V was cut by 2 bases and J by 6 bases, with 10 bases left in between. The CDR3: CASSLTPLSEAFF. CDR3 DNA: TGTGCCAGCAGCTTAACCCCTCTATCTGAAGCTTTCTTT.

The gene calls are TRBV24-1 and TRBJ2-3; weak D call: TRBD2 (6 bases). With 4 bases removed from V and 10 bases from J, the gap between germline ends came to 17 bases. CDR1 and CDR2 (germline): KGHDR, SFDVKD. The CDR3 extends over 14 amino acids. The CDR3 reads CATSDHGTPTAQYF. Here the CDR3 DNA reads TGTGCCACCAGTGACCACGGGACTCCGACAGCGCAGTATTTT.

The chain uses TRBV7-9 and TRBJ2-7; TRBD2 might be the D (6 bases). This CDR3 spans 13 amino acids. The V gene's germline CDR1 is SEHNR and CDR2 FQNEAQ (reference sequence). With 3 bases removed from V and 7 bases from J, the gap between germline ends came to 13 bases. CDR3 loop: CASSFYGAGEQYF. In nucleotides, the CDR3 is TGTGCCAGCAGCTTTTATGGCGCGGGGGAGCAGTACTTC.

The V and J genes are TRBV6-2 or TRBV6-3 and TRBJ2-1; 9 bases agree with TRBD2. Germline CDR1 MNHEY, CDR2 SVGEGT. CDR3 length: 15 amino acids. Trimming took 5 bases from V and 8 from J; bases not matched to a gene: 10. CDR3 nucleotides: TGTGCCAGCAGTCGGGACGGGACTAGCCCTCATGAGCAGTTCTTC. Translated, it gives CASSRDGTSPHEQFF.

The chain couples TRBV5-1 to TRBJ2-5; D perhaps matches TRBD1 (5 bases). Trimming pared 0 bases from V and 1 base from J, leaving 13 bases between. Germline V gene lookup returns CDR1 SGHRS and CDR2 YFSETQ. This CDR3 comprises 16 residues. The CDR3 DNA is TGCGCCAGCAGCTTGGGAAGGGGCGCGATCCAAGAGACCCAGTACTTC. Its translation: CASSLGRGAIQETQYF.

The chain links TRBV3-1 to TRBJ2-5; D is perhaps TRBD1 or TRBD2 (5 bases each). The CDR3 contains 16 residues. The germline CDR1 and CDR2 sequences are LGHDT and YNNKEL (reference sequence). V lost 4 bases to trimming and J lost 1 base, with 16 bases between them. CDR3 sequence reads: CASSLGPPPVQETQYF. CDR3 nucleotide sequence: TGTGCCAGCAGCCTGGGACCCCCACCGGTCCAAGAGACCCAGTACTTC.

This clonotype was recorded once. The chain joins TRBV6-2 or TRBV6-3 to TRBJ2-7; D is ambiguous. In germline, CDR1 is MNHEY, CDR2 SVGEGT. Trimming shortened V by 3 bases and J by 0 bases, and 9 bases separated the two germline ends. The CDR3 consists of 14 residues. This CDR3 reads CASSYGLSSYEQYF. The CDR3 DNA is TGTGCCAGCAGTTATGGGTTGTCCTCCTACGAGCAGTACTTC.

The CDR3 nucleotides read TGTGCCATCAGTGAGCGAGGTAGCTATGGCTACACCTTC. Amino acid sequence: CAISERGSYGYTF. The rearrangement uses TRBV10-3 and TRBJ1-2; D remains unclear. The V end lost 2 bases, the J end lost 4 bases, and 8 bases lay between the germline ends. Germline V CDR1 and CDR2: ENHRY, SYGVKD. CDR3 length: 13 residues.

The chain employs TRBV20-1 and TRBJ2-1; D is tentatively TRBD1 or TRBD2 (5 bases each). Germline V gives CDR1 DFQATT, CDR2 SNEGSKA (reference sequence). V gave up 3 bases and J gave up 8 bases, with 17 bases separating them. CDR3 length: 14 residues. The CDR3 region has the DNA TGCAGTGCTAGGGGACCGACTAAACGGGATGAGCAGTTCTTC. Its translation is CSARGPTKRDEQFF.

The rearrangement joins TRBV7-9 to TRBJ2-1; 10 bases agree with TRBD1. Germline lookup yields CDR1 SEHNR and CDR2 FQNEAQ (reference sequence). After removal of 8 bases from V and 5 bases from J, the junction contained 3 bases not matched to a gene. This CDR3 is built from 13 residues. In DNA, the CDR3 is TGTGCCAGCCGGGACAGGGGAAACAATGAGCAGTTCTTC. Translated, it gives CASRDRGNNEQFF.

There are a few counts of this clonotype. The V gene is TRBV4-2, the J gene TRBJ1-1; possible D gene TRBD1, 5 bases. Germline V gives CDR1 LGHNA, CDR2 YNFKEQ. V was pared by 0 bases and J by 8 bases, with 7 bases between. The CDR3 is 12 amino acids. The CDR3 loop reads CASSQDQGEAFF. Written as DNA, the CDR3 is TGTGCCAGCAGCCAAGACCAGGGCGAAGCTTTCTTT.

This chain joins TRBV7-2 and TRBJ2-3, with unresolved D. Germline CDR1 is SGHTA and CDR2 is FQGNSA. This CDR3 is built from 14 residues. V lost 1 base and J 0 bases, leaving 5 bases between the germline ends. The CDR3 here is CASSLGVSTDTQYF. The CDR3 nucleotides are TGTGCCAGCAGCTTAGGGGTTAGCACAGATACGCAGTATTTT.

V gene TRBV6-5 combines with J gene TRBJ1-5; D gene unclear. CDR3 length equals 12 residues. Germline CDR1 reads MNHEY; CDR2 reads SVGAGI. With 6 bases removed from V and 5 bases from J, the gap between germline ends came to 8 bases. CDR3 sequence reads: CASSRPHQPQHF. The CDR3 coding sequence is TGTGCCAGCAGCCGCCCCCATCAGCCCCAGCATTTT.

CDR3 sequence reads: CASSLLRGGREKLFF. CDR3 bases: TGTGCCAGCAGTTTACTCAGGGGAGGACGTGAAAAACTGTTTTTT. V usage is TRBV12-3 or TRBV12-4 and J usage is TRBJ1-4, with a weak D call TRBD1 (6 bases). Trimming stripped 2 bases from V and 7 bases from J, with 14 bases between. The CDR3 runs 15 residues.

The CDR3 bases are TGTGCCAGCAGCTTAATTGGACAGGGGGTTGGTACGCAGTATTTT. Translating gives CASSLIGQGVGTQYF. J is TRBJ2-3 and V is TRBV7-2; TRBD1 aligns across 10 bases. The germline CDR1 and CDR2 sequences are SGHTA and FQGNSA. With 2 bases clipped from V and 8 bases from J, the junction kept 7 bases outside the gene matches. CDR3 length: 15 residues.